The rows below give T cell receptor beta chains drawn from one sample of a study of blood T cell repertoires in COVID-19. The data were produced by immunoSEQ multiplex PCR, yet TCRdb's version contains in-frame clones alone and is incomplete. This sample yields 35,000 to 45,000 clones, of which around 85% are seen a single time; 15% to 20% belongs to the top ten. The specimen sequenced was peripheral blood. The source is a man aged 65 to 85 with acute or convalescent COVID-19. CDR3s leave out the opening cysteine and the closing phenylalanine or tryptophan. Fields, in order: V gene, clone size, CDR3 length, CDR3 protein. Clone size is shown for a subset of rows, as once, few, many or a class of expanded clone.

V gene: TRBV5-6; clone size: .; CDR3 length: 12; CDR3 protein: ASSRGQLEETQY
V gene: TRBV19; clone size: .; CDR3 length: 12; CDR3 protein: ASRMRGAGNTIY
V gene: TRBV19; clone size: .; CDR3 length: 13; CDR3 protein: ASSKAGGPIYEQY
V gene: TRBV19; clone size: once; CDR3 length: 12; CDR3 protein: ASRDREGYTEAF
V gene: TRBV19; clone size: .; CDR3 length: 14; CDR3 protein: ASSIDQGLGNQPQH
V gene: TRBV24-1; clone size: .; CDR3 length: 13; CDR3 protein: ATSDSRQGLGEQY
V gene: TRBV20-1; clone size: .; CDR3 length: 12; CDR3 protein: SASPSRDSYEQY
V gene: TRBV11-3; clone size: .; CDR3 length: 13; CDR3 protein: ASSLLSVEANEQF
V gene: TRBV2; clone size: .; CDR3 length: 13; CDR3 protein: ASSPRLASYNEQF
V gene: TRBV6-2/TRBV6-3; clone size: .; CDR3 length: 12; CDR3 protein: ASSPPTVYNEQF
V gene: TRBV10-3; clone size: .; CDR3 length: 14; CDR3 protein: AISESGQGDTGELF
V gene: TRBV10-3; clone size: .; CDR3 length: 11; CDR3 protein: AISEPQRYGYT
V gene: TRBV5-6; clone size: .; CDR3 length: 11; CDR3 protein: ASSLTLADTQY
V gene: TRBV25-1; clone size: few; CDR3 length: 12; CDR3 protein: ASSKIDGVYEQY
V gene: TRBV4-1; clone size: .; CDR3 length: 14; CDR3 protein: ASSPVGEALPDTQY
V gene: TRBV19; clone size: .; CDR3 length: 12; CDR3 protein: ASSPGQGAYEQY
V gene: TRBV11-1; clone size: .; CDR3 length: 12; CDR3 protein: ASSFSGNHNEQF
V gene: TRBV5-1; clone size: .; CDR3 length: 13; CDR3 protein: ASSLGGRVGDTQY
V gene: TRBV7-2; clone size: .; CDR3 length: 11; CDR3 protein: ASSLPLVHEQF
V gene: TRBV11-1; clone size: .; CDR3 length: 13; CDR3 protein: ASSSGTSGSNEQF
V gene: TRBV3-1/TRBV3-2; clone size: once; CDR3 length: 11; CDR3 protein: ASRQTGSNGYT
V gene: TRBV10-3; clone size: .; CDR3 length: 14; CDR3 protein: AITSPATSGSYGYT
V gene: TRBV7-9; clone size: .; CDR3 length: 13; CDR3 protein: ASSSLAGAFNEQF
V gene: TRBV14; clone size: .; CDR3 length: 13; CDR3 protein: ASSQHWTGDSPLH
V gene: TRBV27; clone size: .; CDR3 length: 12; CDR3 protein: ASSLVTGGETQY
V gene: TRBV4-3; clone size: .; CDR3 length: 14; CDR3 protein: ASSQDLAGSTDTQY
V gene: TRBV6-5; clone size: .; CDR3 length: 11; CDR3 protein: ASSYSSNSPLH
V gene: TRBV7-9; clone size: .; CDR3 length: 14; CDR3 protein: ASSAYRDRVFYEQY
V gene: TRBV7-3; clone size: .; CDR3 length: 13; CDR3 protein: ASGLAGGSYNEQF
V gene: TRBV7-8; clone size: .; CDR3 length: 13; CDR3 protein: ASSYQGASSDTIY
V gene: TRBV4-1; clone size: .; CDR3 length: 14; CDR3 protein: ASSQERLAGEYEQF
V gene: TRBV13; clone size: .; CDR3 length: 12; CDR3 protein: ASKSGNRAYEQY
V gene: TRBV20-1; clone size: few; CDR3 length: 9; CDR3 protein: SAPLIYGYT
V gene: TRBV5-6; clone size: .; CDR3 length: 16; CDR3 protein: ASSLRLTDFIGANVLT
V gene: TRBV6-5; clone size: .; CDR3 length: 13; CDR3 protein: ASSYSGGGHSPLH
V gene: TRBV18; clone size: .; CDR3 length: 10; CDR3 protein: ASSPSGGEQY
V gene: TRBV5-1; clone size: few; CDR3 length: 12; CDR3 protein: ASSLAGTGAEAF
V gene: TRBV28; clone size: .; CDR3 length: 12; CDR3 protein: ASRDQGLIEKLF
V gene: TRBV19; clone size: .; CDR3 length: 14; CDR3 protein: ASSELLAGGADTQY